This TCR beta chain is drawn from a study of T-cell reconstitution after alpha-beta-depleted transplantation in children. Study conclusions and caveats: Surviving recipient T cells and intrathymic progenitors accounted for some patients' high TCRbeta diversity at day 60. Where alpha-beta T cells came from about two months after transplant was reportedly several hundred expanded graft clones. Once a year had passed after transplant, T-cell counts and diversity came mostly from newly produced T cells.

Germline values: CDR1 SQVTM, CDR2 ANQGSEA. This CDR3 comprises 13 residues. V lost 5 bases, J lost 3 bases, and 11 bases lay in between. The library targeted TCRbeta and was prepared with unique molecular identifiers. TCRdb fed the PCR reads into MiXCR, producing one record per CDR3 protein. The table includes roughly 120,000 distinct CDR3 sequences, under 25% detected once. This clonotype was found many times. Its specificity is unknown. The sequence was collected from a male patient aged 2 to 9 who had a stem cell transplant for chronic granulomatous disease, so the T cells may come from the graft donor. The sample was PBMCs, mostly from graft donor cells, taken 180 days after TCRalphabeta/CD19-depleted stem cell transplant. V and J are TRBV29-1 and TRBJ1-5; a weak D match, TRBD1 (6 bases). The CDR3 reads CSVRDNHNQPQHF. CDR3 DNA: TGCAGCGTTAGGGACAACCACAATCAGCCCCAGCATTTT.